The 25 T cell receptor beta chains below were found in one sample sequenced in a study of blood T cell repertoires in COVID-19. Clones were sequenced by immunoSEQ multiplex PCR, and TCRdb holds only the in-frame ones, with some missing. The sample contains around 200,000 clones, roughly 86% of which appear only once. What was sequenced was PBMCs or T cells enriched from blood (not recorded which). The origin of the receptors is a man aged 35 to 55 with acute COVID-19.

This chain connects TRBV4-1 to TRBJ2-7; D not certain. CDR1 and CDR2 (germline): MGHRA, YSYEKL. V was trimmed by 3 bases and J by 4 bases, leaving 7 bases between them. The CDR3 consists of 12 residues. The CDR3 is CASSQTLYEQYF. The DNA of the CDR3 is TGCGCCAGCAGCCAGACACTTTACGAGCAGTACTTC.

The chain joins TRBV6-5 to TRBJ2-7; D uncertain. With 6 bases removed from V and 2 bases from J, the gap between germline ends came to 8 bases. The CDR3 has 12 amino acids. Per germline, CDR1 MNHEY and CDR2 SVGAGI. The CDR3 DNA follows: TGTGCCAGCAGGGCTTTGACCTACGAGCAGTACTTC. This gives the protein CASRALTYEQYF.

The J gene is TRBJ2-1, the V gene TRBV28; maybe TRBD1 (6 bases). The CDR3 is 16 residues long. V lost 3 bases and J 7 bases, leaving 19 bases between the germline ends. CDR1 is MDHEN, CDR2 SYDVKM, per germline. CDR3 in amino acids: CASSFPKTGLKNEQFF. The DNA of the CDR3 is TGTGCCAGCAGTTTCCCTAAGACAGGCCTGAAAAATGAGCAGTTCTTC.

V usage is TRBV6-5 and J usage is TRBJ2-3; 10 positions match TRBD1. Germline assignment: CDR1 MNHEY and CDR2 SVGAGI. With 0 bases clipped from V and 4 bases from J, the junction kept 1 base outside the gene matches. The CDR3 spans 15 residues. Written as DNA, the CDR3 is TGTGCCAGCAGTTACTCTGGGACAGGGGCAGATACGCAGTATTTT. Protein sequence: CASSYSGTGADTQYF.

This chain connects TRBV19 to TRBJ2-5; perhaps TRBD2 as D (5 bases). Trimming removed 4 bases from V and 5 bases from J, with 17 bases in between. In germline, CDR1 is LNHDA, CDR2 SQIVND (reference sequence). The CDR3 extends over 15 amino acids. This CDR3 reads CASSTAAGLRETQYF. CDR3 nucleotide sequence: TGTGCCAGTAGTACTGCGGCGGGCCTCCGGGAGACCCAGTACTTC. The full variable domain, its missing parts supplied by reference TRBV19 and TRBJ2-5, is DGGITQSPKYLFRKEGQNVTLSCEQNLNHDAMYWYRQDPGQGLRLIYYSQIVNDFQKGDIAEGYSVSREKKESFPLTVTSAQKNPTAFYLCASSTAAGLRETQYFGPGTRLLVL.

The chain links TRBV27 to TRBJ2-4; perhaps TRBD1 as D (6 bases). Looked up from germline, CDR1 is MNHEY and CDR2 is SMNVEV (reference sequence). This CDR3 region has 15 residues. V was shortened by 5 bases and J by 6 bases, with 17 bases between the two germline ends. The CDR3 DNA is TGTGCCAGCAGTGAAGCTCAGGGGTTAGTAAACATTCAGTACTTC. Amino acids: CASSEAQGLVNIQYF.

V and J are TRBV19 and TRBJ2-5, with D maybe TRBD1 (6 bases). With 5 bases removed from V and 4 bases from J, the gap between germline ends came to 11 bases. This CDR3 spans 13 amino acids. Germline V gene lookup returns CDR1 LNHDA and CDR2 SQIVND (reference sequence). The CDR3 region is CASSAQGRETQYF. CDR3 sequence (DNA): TGTGCCAGTAGTGCACAGGGTAGAGAGACCCAGTACTTC.

This rearrangement joins TRBV10-3 to TRBJ1-6; D is possibly TRBD1 (6 bases). This CDR3 region has 16 residues. CDR1 and CDR2 (germline): ENHRY, SYGVKD. Trimming removed 2 bases at V and 3 bases at J, with 11 bases between. The CDR3 loop reads CAISEALDSYNSPLHF. CDR3 nucleotides: TGTGCCATCAGTGAGGCCTTGGACAGCTATAATTCACCCCTCCACTTT.

The gene calls are TRBV15 and TRBJ1-5; D perhaps matches TRBD1 (5 bases). CDR3 length equals 15 residues. V lost 5 bases and J 6 bases, leaving 17 bases between the germline ends. Germline CDR1 and CDR2: LNHNV and YYDKDF (reference sequence). The CDR3 is CATSSGTGGGQPQHF. DNA of the CDR3: TGTGCCACCAGCTCCGGGACGGGGGGAGGTCAGCCCCAGCATTTT. Full variable domain (missing parts from reference TRBV15 and TRBJ1-5): DAMVIQNPRYQVTQFGKPVTLSCSQTLNHNVMYWYQQKSSQAPKLLFHYYDKDFNNEADTPDNFQSRRPNTSFCFLDIRSPGLGDTAMYLCATSSGTGGGQPQHFGDGTRLSIL.

The rearrangement uses TRBV28 and TRBJ2-1, with D maybe TRBD1 (6 bases). Trimming took 6 bases from V and 4 from J, leaving 13 bases between them. The germline CDR1 and CDR2 sequences are MDHEN and SYDVKM. There are 14 residues in the CDR3. CDR3 nucleotide sequence: TGTGCCAGCAGACAGGGTTCCGCGTACAATGAGCAGTTCTTC. It yields the protein CASRQGSAYNEQFF.

This clone was recorded only once. This sequence joins TRBV28 and TRBJ2-2, with 7 bases aligning to TRBD1. The V gene end was trimmed by 6 bases and the J gene end by 3 bases; junction bases not matched to a gene: 7. Germline V lookup: CDR1 MDHEN, CDR2 SYDVKM. The CDR3 is 15 residues long. The CDR3 nucleotides read TGTGCCAGCAGCTCAGGGGGTTCGGACACCGGGGAGCTGTTTTTT. It encodes CASSSGGSDTGELFF.

The rearrangement joins TRBV29-1 to TRBJ1-5; D uncertain. Trimming took off 4 bases at V and 7 bases at J, with 17 bases between the two ends. Per germline, CDR1 SQVTM and CDR2 ANQGSEA. The CDR3 length is 14 residues. The CDR3 DNA reads TGCAGCGTTGTCGGCGGTGGCCCTAACCAGCCCCAGCATTTT. Its protein product is CSVVGGGPNQPQHF. Combining the CDR3 with reference TRBV29-1 and TRBJ1-5 gives the whole variable domain SAVISQKPSRDICQRGTSLTIQCQVDSQVTMMFWYRQQPGQSLTLIATANQGSEATYESGFVIDKFPISRPNLTFSTLTVSNMSPEDSSIYLCSVVGGGPNQPQHFGDGTRLSIL.

The rearrangement links TRBV28 to TRBJ2-1, with 11 bases that match TRBD2. The CDR3 spans 17 residues. V lost 6 bases, J lost 7 bases, and 14 bases stayed unmatched. Germline values: CDR1 MDHEN, CDR2 SYDVKM. The DNA for the CDR3 is TGTGCCAGCAGCTTCCAGGGCGTAGCGGGAGGGGGGAATGAGCAGTTCTTC. Translated, it gives CASSFQGVAGGGNEQFF.

The chain combines TRBV6-5 with TRBJ1-5; maybe TRBD1 (6 bases). The V gene's germline CDR1 is MNHEY and CDR2 SVGAGI. V was cut by 4 bases and J by 7 bases, with 11 bases left in between. The CDR3 runs to 13 residues. The CDR3 protein is CASSLQGQQPQHF. The CDR3 DNA reads as TGTGCCAGCAGTTTACAGGGACAACAGCCCCAGCATTTT.

The rearrangement uses TRBV11-2 and TRBJ1-2, with D tentatively TRBD1 (6 bases). V lost 0 bases and J lost 2, with 13 bases in between. The CDR3 extends over 16 amino acids. From germline, CDR1 is SGHAT and CDR2 FQNNGV. The CDR3 nucleotides are TGTGCCAGCAGCTTAGATTACAGGGCGTCAAACTATGGCTACACCTTC. This gives the protein CASSLDYRASNYGYTF.

This chain uses TRBV7-6 with TRBJ2-1, with a tentative D call TRBD2 (6 bases). The CDR3 is 16 amino acids. Germline V CDR1 and CDR2: SGHVS, FNYEAQ. Trimming pared 5 bases from V and 3 bases from J, leaving 17 bases between. Here the CDR3 DNA reads TGTGCCAGCAGCCCGAACCGTGGGACTGTCTACAATGAGCAGTTCTTC. Translating it yields CASSPNRGTVYNEQFF.

The chain combines TRBV9 with TRBJ2-7; a weak D match, TRBD1 (5 bases). CDR1 is SGDLS, CDR2 YYNGEE, per germline. This CDR3 has 15 amino acids. Deletions cut 4 bases from V and 3 bases from J, with 17 bases between. The CDR3 spells CASSPSQGLNYEQYF. The CDR3 region has the DNA TGTGCCAGCAGCCCTTCTCAGGGATTAAACTACGAGCAGTACTTC.

The CDR3 loop is CATSRERTGTGNTIYF. The CDR3 coding sequence is TGTGCCACCAGCAGAGAACGGACAGGGACTGGAAACACCATATATTTT. The chain is built from TRBV15 and TRBJ1-3; 8 bases map to TRBD1. Germline-derived CDR1 and CDR2 are LNHNV and YYDKDF (reference sequence). Unmatched junction bases numbered 3, after V lost 0 bases and J lost 2 bases. The CDR3 length is 16 residues.

The genes are TRBV28 and TRBJ2-7; D is possibly TRBD2 (6 bases). Per the germline V gene, CDR1 is MDHEN and CDR2 is SYDVKM. The V end was cut by 3 bases, the J end by 0 bases, with 12 bases between. CDR3 size: 15 residues. The CDR3 loop is CASSFLGGNSYEQYF. CDR3 sequence (DNA): TGTGCCAGCAGTTTCTTAGGAGGGAACTCCTACGAGCAGTACTTC.

The chain is built from TRBV10-3 and TRBJ2-7, with TRBD1 matching over 9 bases. CDR3 length: 14 amino acids. Trimming removed 10 bases from V and 0 bases from J; junction bases left unmatched: 7. Germline V lookup: CDR1 ENHRY, CDR2 SYGVKD. The CDR3 is CATMRTGDSYEQYF. The CDR3 nucleotides are TGTGCCACCATGAGGACAGGGGACTCCTACGAGCAGTACTTC.

The chain joins TRBV2 to TRBJ2-3; D uncertain. CDR3 length equals 13 residues. Germline V gene lookup returns CDR1 SNHLY and CDR2 FYNNEI. The V end was cut by 6 bases, the J end by 2 bases, with 9 bases between. In DNA, the CDR3 is TGTGCCAGCAGGACACGCCTCACAGATACGCAGTATTTT. Amino acid sequence: CASRTRLTDTQYF.

The rearrangement links TRBV28 to TRBJ2-3; D is perhaps TRBD2 (5 bases). The CDR3 has 14 residues. V lost 4 bases and J lost 5, with 13 bases in between. The germline CDR1 and CDR2 sequences are MDHEN and SYDVKM. CDR3 nucleotides: TGTGCCAGCAGTTCGTCCGGACTCAGAGATACGCAGTATTTT. Translating gives CASSSSGLRDTQYF.

This clone was counted once. The genes are TRBV13 and TRBJ2-5, with TRBD2 identical over 11 bases. V lost 6 bases, J lost 7 bases, and 25 bases stayed unmatched. Germline loops: CDR1 PRHDT, CDR2 FYEKMQ (reference sequence). There are 20 residues in the CDR3. The CDR3 bases are TGTGCCAGCAGGCTAGTTGGGTCGGCTAGCGGGAGGAACGTCGGGGGGACCCAGTACTTC. It yields the protein CASRLVGSASGRNVGGTQYF.

The V call is TRBV6-1, the J call TRBJ1-5, with 10 bases identical to TRBD1. V lost 5 bases and J lost 5; bases outside the gene matches: 9. CDR1 MNHNS and CDR2 SASEGT come from the germline V gene. This CDR3 has 16 amino acids. CDR3 DNA: TGTGCCAGCAGTCAAGACCCCGGGACAGGGGATCAGCCCCAGCATTTT. It is translated as CASSQDPGTGDQPQHF.

The chain has TRBV4-2 and TRBJ2-7; TRBD1 matches at 7 bases. Germline V gene data show CDR1 as LGHNA and CDR2 as YNFKEQ. The trim removed 2 bases at V and 2 bases at J, leaving 9 bases unmatched. The CDR3 has 16 residues. CDR3 residues: CASSQSIGTATYEQYF. Here the CDR3 DNA reads TGTGCCAGCAGCCAAAGTATCGGGACAGCGACCTACGAGCAGTACTTC.